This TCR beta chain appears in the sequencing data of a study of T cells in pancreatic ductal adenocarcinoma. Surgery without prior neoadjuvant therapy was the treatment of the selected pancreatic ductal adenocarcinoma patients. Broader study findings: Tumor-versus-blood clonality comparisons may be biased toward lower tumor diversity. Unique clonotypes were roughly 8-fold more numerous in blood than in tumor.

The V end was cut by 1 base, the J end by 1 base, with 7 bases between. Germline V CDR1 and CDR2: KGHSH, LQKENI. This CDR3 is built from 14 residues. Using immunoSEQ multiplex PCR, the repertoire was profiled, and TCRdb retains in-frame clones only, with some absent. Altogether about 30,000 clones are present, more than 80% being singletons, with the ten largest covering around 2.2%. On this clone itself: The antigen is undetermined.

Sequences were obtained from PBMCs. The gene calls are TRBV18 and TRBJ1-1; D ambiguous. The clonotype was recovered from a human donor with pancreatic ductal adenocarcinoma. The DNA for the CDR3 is TGTGCCAGCTCACCACGTCCAGGGAACACTGAAGCTTTCTTT. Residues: CASSPRPGNTEAFF.